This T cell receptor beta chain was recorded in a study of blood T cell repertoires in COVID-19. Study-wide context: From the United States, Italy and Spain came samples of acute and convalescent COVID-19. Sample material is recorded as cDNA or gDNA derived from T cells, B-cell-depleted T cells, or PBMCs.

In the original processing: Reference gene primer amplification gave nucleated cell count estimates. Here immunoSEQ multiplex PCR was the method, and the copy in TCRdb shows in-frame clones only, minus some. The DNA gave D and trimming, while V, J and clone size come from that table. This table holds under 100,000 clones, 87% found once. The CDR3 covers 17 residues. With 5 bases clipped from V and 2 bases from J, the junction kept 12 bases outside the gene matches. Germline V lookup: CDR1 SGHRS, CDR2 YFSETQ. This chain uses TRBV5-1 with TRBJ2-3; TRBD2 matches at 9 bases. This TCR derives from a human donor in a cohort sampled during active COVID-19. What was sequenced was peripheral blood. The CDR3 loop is CASRTNPSGGSTDTQYF. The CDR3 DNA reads TGCGCCAGCAGAACCAACCCCAGCGGGGGGTCCACAGATACGCAGTATTTT.